What follows is one T cell receptor (beta chain) and its context. As yet, its antigen is unknown. This sample was included in a study of blood T cells in healthy people across ages. Study summary: Capturing about one barcoded beta molecule per two T cells was achieved by template switching. Findings and limits, study-wide: Roughly linearly, TCR beta diversity per million T cells fell as age increased.

Using a J-beta primer mix together with a sample-barcoded 5' primer, a second PCR was run for about 6 to 11 cycles. Researchers report that a template-switch adaptor with 12 random nucleotides tagged each cDNA molecule. TCRdb fed the 5' RACE reads into MiXCR, producing one record per CDR3 protein. The profile shows about 780,000 distinct CDR3 sequences, approximately 59% of them singletons. The CDR3 covers 15 residues. With V trimmed by 3 bases and J by 4 bases, 5 bases remained unmatched. Per germline, CDR1 SQVTM and CDR2 ANQGSEA. Per sample, at least 6 micrograms of total RNA were extracted. V and J are TRBV29-1 and TRBJ2-3; 12 bases line up with TRBD1. The sequence came from a man in his thirties or forties in good health. Sequencing was carried out using blood. The CDR3 spells CSVEGTGGGSDTQYF. In DNA, the CDR3 is TGCAGCGTTGAGGGGACAGGGGGCGGATCAGATACGCAGTATTTT.